This T cell receptor (beta chain) originates from a study of T cells in Graves' hyperthyroidism and ophthalmopathy. In this sample, this clonotype turned up many times. TCR beta CDR3 regions were amplified from RNA. HTBI primers drove first-round RT-PCR of the TCR CDR3. TCRdb used MiXCR to reprocess the multiplex PCR reads, holding one entry per CDR3 protein. The table has approximately 300,000 distinct CDR3 sequences, approximately 18% seen once; the top ten hold about 40%. With duration under 3 months, ophthalmopathy was active: Clinical Activity Score at least 3, NOSPECS at least 4. Clinical symptoms, serum thyroxine and TRAb, thyroid ultrasound and orbital computed tomography together formed the diagnostic basis. Fresh peripheral blood, under 13 ml, yielded the PBMCs. The CDR3 runs 16 residues. The germline V gene has CDR1 SGHAT and CDR2 FQNNGV. Deletions cut 4 bases from V and 0 bases from J, with 12 bases between.

The source of this sequence is a man aged 50-59 years with Graves' ophthalmopathy. The chain has TRBV11-2 and TRBJ2-2; TRBD2 might be the D (5 bases). Sequencing input: blood. The CDR3 DNA sequence: TGTGCCAGCAGCTCTACCCGGGGTTCGAACACCGGGGAGCTGTTTTTT. Its protein product is CASSSTRGSNTGELFF.